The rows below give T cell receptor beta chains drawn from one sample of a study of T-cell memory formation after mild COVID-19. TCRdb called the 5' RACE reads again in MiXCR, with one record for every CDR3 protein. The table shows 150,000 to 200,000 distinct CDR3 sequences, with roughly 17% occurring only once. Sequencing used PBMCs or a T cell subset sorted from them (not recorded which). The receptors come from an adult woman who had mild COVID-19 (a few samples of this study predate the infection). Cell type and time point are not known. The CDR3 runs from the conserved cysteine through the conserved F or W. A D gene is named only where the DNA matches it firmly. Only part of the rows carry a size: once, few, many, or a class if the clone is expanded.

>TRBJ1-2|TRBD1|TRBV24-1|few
CATSDSARGPNYGYTF
TGTGCCACCAGTGACTCGGCCAGGGGGCCGAACTATGGCTACACCTTC
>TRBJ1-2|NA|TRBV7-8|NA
CASSLARREIAF
TGTGCCAGCAGCTTAGCTAGAAGGGAGATCGCCTTC
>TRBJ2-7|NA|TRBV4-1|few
CASNRDRSGSYEQYF
TGCGCCAGCAACAGGGACCGGTCAGGCTCCTACGAGCAGTACTTC
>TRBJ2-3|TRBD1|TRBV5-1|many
CASSYRDRSTDTQYF
TGCGCCAGCAGCTACCGGGACAGGAGCACAGATACGCAGTATTTT
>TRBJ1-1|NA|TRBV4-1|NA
CASSQEPSGATEAFF
TGCGCCAGCAGCCAAGAACCCTCGGGGGCCACTGAAGCTTTCTTT
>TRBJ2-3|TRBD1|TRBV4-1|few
CASSQPTRQGGTDTQYF
TGCGCCAGCAGCCAGCCTACGAGACAGGGGGGCACAGATACGCAGTATTTT
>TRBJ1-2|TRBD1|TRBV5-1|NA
CASSLITGTDGYTF
TGCGCCAGCAGTCTCATTACCGGGACAGATGGCTACACCTTC
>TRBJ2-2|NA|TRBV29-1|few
CSVFRNTGELFF
TGCAGCGTCTTCCGGAACACCGGGGAGCTGTTTTTT
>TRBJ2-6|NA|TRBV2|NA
CASRLEVVVRGSSGANVLTF
TGTGCCAGCAGGTTAGAGGTGGTTGTCAGGGGAAGCTCTGGGGCCAACGTCCTGACTTTC
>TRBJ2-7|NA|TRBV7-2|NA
CASSFLRGSEQYF
TGTGCCAGCAGCTTCCTGAGGGGAAGCGAGCAGTACTTC
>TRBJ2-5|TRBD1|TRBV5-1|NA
CASSFGQGRGETQYF
TGCGCCAGCAGCTTTGGACAGGGGCGCGGGGAGACCCAGTACTTC
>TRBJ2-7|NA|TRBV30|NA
CAWSVGGKYEQYF
TGTGCCTGGAGTGTTGGAGGAAAGTACGAGCAGTACTTC
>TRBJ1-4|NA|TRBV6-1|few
CASSEGRLEKLFF
TGTGCCAGCAGTGAAGGGCGGTTAGAAAAACTGTTTTTT
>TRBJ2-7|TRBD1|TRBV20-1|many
CSARGGGRGQIYEQYF
TGCAGTGCTAGAGGTGGGGGCAGGGGGCAGATCTACGAGCAGTACTTC
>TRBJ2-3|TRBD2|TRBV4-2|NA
CASSQDIVLAGTDTQYF
TGTGCCAGCAGCCAAGATATCGTCCTAGCGGGGACAGATACGCAGTATTTT
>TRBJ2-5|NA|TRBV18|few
CASSPRRAERETQYF
TGTGCCAGCTCACCAAGAAGGGCTGAGAGAGAGACCCAGTACTTC
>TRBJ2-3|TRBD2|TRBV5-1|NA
CASSLAPGGGTADTQYF
TGCGCCAGCAGCTTGGCCCCAGGCGGGGGGACCGCAGATACGCAGTATTTT
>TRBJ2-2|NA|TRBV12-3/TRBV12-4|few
CASSLRDHTGELFF
TGTGCCAGCAGTTTAAGGGACCACACCGGGGAGCTGTTTTTT
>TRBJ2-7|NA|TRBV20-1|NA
CSARIPGARGREQYF
TGCAGTGCTCGTATACCGGGGGCACGGGGCAGGGAGCAGTACTTC
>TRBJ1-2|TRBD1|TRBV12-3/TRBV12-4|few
CASSGTGTGVGYGYTF
TGTGCCAGCAGCGGGACCGGGACAGGGGTTGGCTATGGCTACACCTTC
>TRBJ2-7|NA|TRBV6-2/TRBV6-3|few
CASRSDSYEQYF
TGTGCCAGCAGATCCGACTCCTACGAGCAGTACTTC
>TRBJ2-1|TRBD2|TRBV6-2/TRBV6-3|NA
CASSSGTSATEQFF
TGTGCCAGCAGTTCCGGGACTAGCGCGACTGAGCAGTTCTTC
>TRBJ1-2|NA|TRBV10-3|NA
CAISGGDRWNYGYTF
TGTGCCATCAGTGGAGGCGATAGGTGGAACTATGGCTACACCTTC
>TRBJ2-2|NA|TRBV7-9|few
CASRTQGELFF
TGTGCCAGCAGGACCCAGGGGGAGCTGTTTTTT
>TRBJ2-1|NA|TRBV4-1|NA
CASSQDGGTYNEQFF
TGCGCCAGCAGCCAAGATGGCGGGACCTACAATGAGCAGTTCTTC
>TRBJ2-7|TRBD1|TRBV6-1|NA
CASSGPGTGGGYEQYF
TGTGCCAGCAGTGGACCTGGGACAGGGGGCGGATACGAGCAGTACTTC